The T cell receptor (beta chain) described here comes from a study of shared clonotypes between healthy human individuals. Study conclusions and caveats: The study drew on few donors, limiting represented genetic and exposure-history diversity. It was observed that about 5% of naive CD4 clonotypes were shared across a handful of donors.

The data were produced by immunoSEQ multiplex PCR, yet TCRdb's version contains in-frame clones alone and is incomplete. The sample holds hundreds of thousands of clones; 95% to 97% are singletons and the top ten take about 0.11%. In the case of this clone: The antigen is not known.

CD45RO-negative, CCR7-selected cells formed the naive CD8 fraction, which excluded terminally differentiated effector memory CD45RA+ cells. The clonotype was recovered from a woman between 25 and 40 years old in good health. The sequenced sample consisted of naive CD8+ T cells sorted from blood.

DNA for the CDR3: TGTGCCAGCAGCTACCTGGACAGGGCCCCTTACGAGCAGTACTTC. Amino acids: CASSYLDRAPYEQYF. The genes are TRBV7-9 and TRBJ2-7; 8 bases are shared with TRBD1. This CDR3 has 15 amino acids. Unmatched junction bases numbered 9, after V lost 4 bases and J lost 4 bases. In germline, CDR1 is SEHNR, CDR2 FQNEAQ (reference sequence).